Sequencing of this T cell receptor beta chain was carried out in a study of blood T cell repertoires in COVID-19. Profiling relied on immunoSEQ multiplex PCR, and the TCRdb table lists in-frame clones only, not all of them. This repertoire shows tens of thousands of clones, 70% to 90% found once; its top ten account for 8.1%. The CDR3 covers 14 residues. V trimming: 4 bases; J trimming: 6 bases; junction bases outside the gene matches: 8. The germline CDR1 and CDR2 sequences are MNHEY and SVGAGI. The clonotype was recovered from a woman aged 70 to 79 with acute or convalescent COVID-19. The chain uses TRBV6-5 and TRBJ2-7, with 8 positions matching TRBD2. Sequencing was performed on peripheral blood. This CDR3 reads CASSLSGGLGEQYF. As DNA, the CDR3 is TGTGCCAGCAGTTTAAGCGGGGGCCTGGGCGAGCAGTACTTC.